Below, one T cell receptor beta chain is given with its context. Antigen specificity is unknown. This entry belongs to a study of shared clonotypes between healthy human individuals. Study results and caveats: It was observed that roughly 5.5% of naive CD4 clonotypes were shared across a handful of donors.

The germline V gene has CDR1 SGHNT and CDR2 YYREEE (reference sequence). CDR3 size: 14 residues. The V end lost 4 bases, the J end lost 7 bases, and 18 bases lay between the germline ends. Naive CD8 cells, CD45RO-negative and positively selected for CCR7, excluded terminally differentiated effector memory CD45RA+ cells. Generated by immunoSEQ multiplex PCR, the TCRdb table keeps only in-frame clones and is missing some. Of hundreds of thousands of clones listed, nearly 95% were seen once; the top ten hold 24%. This receptor was identified in a man aged 25 to 40 in good health. Sequenced material: naive CD8+ T cells sorted from blood. V gene TRBV5-4 combines with J gene TRBJ2-7; D gene unclear. The CDR3 here is CASSPDTSPLEQYF. Here the CDR3 DNA reads TGTGCCAGCAGCCCCGACACATCCCCCTTGGAGCAGTACTTC.